This record covers a single T cell receptor (beta chain). The germline CDR1 and CDR2 sequences are SGHTS and YDEGEE. The CDR3 runs 14 residues. V was clipped by 4 bases and J by 3 bases; unmatched bases: 6. The data were obtained in a study of early T cells in non-severe SARS-CoV-2 infection. Study overall: Bulk RNA taken from unsorted whole blood was sequenced, leaving chains unpaired.

The library protocol tagged individual cDNA molecules with unique molecular identifiers. TCRdb called the 5' RACE reads again in MiXCR, with one record for every CDR3 protein. The sample includes about 71,000 distinct CDR3 sequences, around 11% of them seen just once. Sequences were derived from whole blood, sampled at baseline. This chain connects TRBV5-8 to TRBJ2-7; 8 bases agree with TRBD2. The source of this sequence is an adult who was a healthcare worker with PCR-confirmed SARS-CoV-2 infection or an uninfected control (not recorded which). The CDR3 nucleotides read TGTGCCAGCAGCCTCGGGACTAGGTACTACGAGCAGTACTTC. It specifies CASSLGTRYYEQYF.